What follows is one T cell receptor (beta chain) and its context. Its antigen is not identified. This entry is derived from a study of blood T cells in healthy people across ages. Study-level results: Naive T cell percentage by flow cytometry tracked strongly with beta diversity. The diversity estimates, figures obtained from one million T cells, were considered underestimates.

The germline V and J ends were trimmed by 4 bases and 0 bases, with 15 bases remaining between them. This CDR3 has 16 residues. Germline V lookup: CDR1 SEHNR, CDR2 FQNEAQ (reference sequence). A sample-barcoded 5' primer and a J-beta primer mix were used in a second PCR of roughly 6 to 11 cycles. The template-switch adaptor was a 5' adaptor with 12 random nucleotides. It tagged each cDNA molecule. TCRdb reanalysed the 5' RACE reads using MiXCR and keeps one entry per CDR3 protein. The sample has over 950,000 distinct CDR3 sequences, roughly 51% seen once. V and J are TRBV7-9 and TRBJ2-5; D is possibly TRBD1 or TRBD2 (6 bases each). The sequencing sample was made of blood. This clonotype was obtained from a woman aged 55-69 years in good health. CDR3 loop: CASSYPFRGDQETQYF. Written as DNA, the CDR3 is TGTGCCAGCAGCTACCCATTTAGGGGGGACCAAGAGACCCAGTACTTC.